This T cell receptor beta chain was observed in a study of graft-versus-host responses after intestinal transplantation (dated by TCRdb to about 2021). Turning to the overall study: Multivisceral, liver-intestinal, or isolated intestinal transplants were received by the recipients. Every recipient was given anti-thymocyte globulin induction, then maintenance tacrolimus and steroids for 3 to 4 years. To identify alloreactive clones, pre-transplant mixed lymphocyte reaction products were sequenced and then compared with unstimulated pre-transplant donor and recipient T cells. After intestinal transplantation, graft-versus-host and host-versus-graft alloreactive T cell clones in the graft, circulation and bone marrow were tracked using bulk TCR-beta CDR3 sequencing. Donor T cell macrochimerism was defined as a peak of at least 4% donor T cells among recipient peripheral blood mononuclear cells. Rather than being sequenced by the commercial service, samples from three later patients were sequenced in-house on an Illumina MiSeq and processed with MiXCR. Of the approximately 24 intestinal transplant recipients enrolled in the cohort, one of whom was a retransplant, a few patients without pretransplant specimens were excluded. Broader findings and caveats from the paper: Early after transplant, declines in HvG clones were associated with peak levels of circulating GvH clones. High GvH to HvG T cell clonal ratios were observed in the allografts of patients with donor T cell macrochimerism. GvH clones were found in recipient bone marrow, and some of the GvH clones appeared earlier in ileal mucosa or blood, which is consistent with an intestinal mucosal origin. The relatively low number and heterogeneity of intestinal transplant patients limited the conclusions.

From cysteine to phenylalanine, the CDR3 is 14 amino acids long. The sequence is cut down to CDR3 DNA, 42 bases in frame from base 1. CDR1 and CDR2 are read off the germline V gene as ENHRY and SYGVKD. Between the V and J ends, shortened by 2 bases and 8 bases respectively, the junction contains 12 bases. With respect to this clone: Base qualities are not provided; no much larger clone lies one nucleotide away.

The time point label for this specimen denotes: cells obtained before transplantation from donor or recipient. Mixed lymphocyte reactions plated some 200,000 CFSE-labeled pre-transplant responders with some 200,000 irradiated violet-dye-labeled stimulators and were cultured for six to seven days. After the mixed lymphocyte reaction, proliferating CD3+CD4+CFSE-low and CD3+CD8+CFSE-low responder cells were FACS-sorted on a BD Influx sorter. The method was the immunoSEQ multiplex PCR assay. For most patients, genomic DNA was isolated with the Qiagen DNeasy Blood and Tissue Kit and shipped frozen to Adaptive Biotechnologies for TCR sequencing. Adaptive Biotechnologies carried out high-throughput TCR-beta CDR3 sequencing of genomic DNA for most patients. The authors' analysis ran thus. Adaptive's ImmunoSEQ software was the source of the TCR sequencing data for 15 to 20 patients, while three other patients were processed with MiXCR and VDJtools. CD4 versus CD8 sorting errors were corrected by removing sequences found in both subsets at a frequency ratio below 5:1. CDR3 nucleotide sequences shared between donor and recipient were removed because their origin could not be assigned. At least 2-fold expansion over unstimulated cells and a minimum CFSE-low frequency of 0.002% (template counts) or 0.001% (read counts) were required for clones to be classified as alloreactive. A clone was considered mappable if detected in the sequenced pre-transplant spleen, lymph node, or MLR CFSE-low populations of the donor or recipient. Cumulative frequency of alloreactive clones was calculated as a percentage of all sequences weighted by copy number. TCRdb provides this immuneACCESS table in a form limited to in-frame rearrangements. Some clones are lacking; in checked studies, under half of them reflect an unresolved V gene, and why the rest are absent is not known. V and J calls and clone size are as listed in that table; D and trimming were resolved from the DNA. The table for this sample lists around 10,000 clones; 31% of them were counted only once. The ten largest clones add up to approximately 1.9% of the sample.

The source material was alloreactive CD4+ T cells from a mixed lymphocyte reaction culture, sampled before transplantation. The cell subset or site label here, explained by the study, means: CFSE-low proliferating T cells sorted from roughly six-day pre-transplant mixed lymphocyte reaction (GvH or HvG direction). The sequence derives from a human patient who was an organ donor for intestinal transplantation. The rearrangement combines TRBV10-3 with TRBJ1-4; perhaps TRBD1 is the D gene, with 6 bases matching. For the CDR3, the sequence is CAISEGGAGEKLFF. The DNA reads as follows: TGTGCCATCAGTGAGGGGGGGGCGGGAGAAAAACTGTTTTTT.